Listed here are 14 T cell receptor beta chains from one sample, sequenced in a study of blood T cells in healthy people across ages. The second PCR ran about 6 to 12 cycles with a sample-barcoded 5' primer and J-beta primers. Using its own MiXCR run on the 5' RACE reads, TCRdb lists one record per CDR3 protein. Of about 1.4 million distinct CDR3 sequences in the sample, approximately 59% were seen once. The sample taken for sequencing was blood. These receptors originate from a man aged 18-30 years in good health.

The gene calls are TRBV12-3 or TRBV12-4 and TRBJ2-7; 7 bases fit TRBD2. Near its end, the DNA agrees better with TRBJ2-4, so the J call may be wrong. The CDR3 runs 13 residues. Written as DNA, the CDR3 is TGTGCCAGCAACCTTGGGGGGGGAAACATTCAGTACTTC. It yields the protein CASNLGGGNIQYF.

The rearrangement uses TRBV12-3 or TRBV12-4 and TRBJ2-1; 13 bases are shared with TRBD2. V lost 7 bases to trimming and J lost 9 bases; unmatched junction nucleotides: 9. This CDR3 spans 15 amino acids. CDR3 in amino acids: CASMLGLAGVGEQFF. The CDR3 DNA follows: TGTGCCAGCATGCTAGGACTAGCGGGAGTTGGTGAGCAGTTCTTC.

The chain uses TRBV2 and TRBJ2-6; D unresolved. CDR1 and CDR2 from the germline V gene are SNHLY and FYNNEI. CDR3 length: 14 residues. Trimming removed 8 bases from V and 0 bases from J, with 8 bases in between. The CDR3 loop reads CASPSSSGANVLTF. The CDR3 bases are TGTGCCAGCCCCTCCAGCTCTGGGGCCAACGTCCTGACTTTC.

V usage is TRBV4-1 and J usage is TRBJ1-5, with D unclear. The CDR3 consists of 15 residues. CDR1 and CDR2 from the germline V gene are MGHRA and YSYEKL. V lost 0 bases to trimming and J lost 3 bases, with 9 bases between them. In DNA, the CDR3 is TGCGCCAGCAGCCAAGAGGTGGGGTACAATCAGCCCCAGCATTTT. It specifies CASSQEVGYNQPQHF.

The J gene is TRBJ2-1, the V gene TRBV25-1; tentatively, D is TRBD1 (6 bases). Germline loops: CDR1 MGHDK, CDR2 SYGVNS. The V gene lost 7 bases and the J gene lost 6 bases, with 19 bases spanning the gap. The CDR3 is 15 amino acids. CDR3 in amino acids: CASTGTGYGGNEQFF. CDR3 DNA: TGTGCCAGCACCGGCACAGGGTATGGGGGCAATGAGCAGTTCTTC.

The V gene is TRBV5-6, the J gene TRBJ1-2; D ambiguous. In germline, CDR1 is SGHDT, CDR2 YYEEEE. Trimming took 3 bases from V and 4 from J, leaving 10 bases between them. The CDR3 has 13 residues. The chain's CDR3 is CASSSDGPYGYTF. CDR3 bases: TGTGCCAGCAGCTCCGACGGGCCCTATGGCTACACCTTC.

This CDR3 reads CASSQRHPQETQYF. The CDR3 bases are TGCGCCAGCAGCCAACGGCATCCCCAAGAGACCCAGTACTTC. The chain carries TRBV4-1 and TRBJ2-7; D remains ambiguous. The end of the DNA is better explained by TRBJ2-5, so the J call may be wrong. The CDR3 runs 14 residues. CDR1 is MGHRA, CDR2 YSYEKL, per germline.

The V and J genes are TRBV27 and TRBJ2-3, with D perhaps matching TRBD1 or TRBD2 (5 bases each). Germline V lookup: CDR1 MNHEY, CDR2 SMNVEV (reference sequence). Trimming cost V 5 bases and J 0 bases, with 15 bases left between them. The CDR3 is 16 amino acids. The CDR3 is CASSDTRDPSTDTQYF. The CDR3 bases are TGTGCCAGCAGTGACACAAGGGACCCTAGCACAGATACGCAGTATTTT.

V and J are TRBV12-5 and TRBJ2-5; D might be TRBD1 (5 bases). This CDR3 has 15 amino acids. Germline-derived CDR1 and CDR2 are LGHNT and FRNRAP. The V and J ends lost 7 bases and 2 bases respectively, with 17 bases between them. The CDR3 DNA reads TGTGCTAGTGTCCCCGGTGGGGCCCTACAAGAGACCCAGTACTTC. Translating gives CASVPGGALQETQYF.

The chain joins TRBV4-1 to TRBJ1-1; possibly TRBD1 for D (6 bases). The CDR3 is 12 amino acids. Germline V gives CDR1 MGHRA, CDR2 YSYEKL. Trimming pared 10 bases from V and 5 bases from J, leaving 14 bases between. CDR3 coding DNA: TGCGCCAACCAGGGGTGGGGGACTGAAGCTTTCTTT. This sequence encodes CANQGWGTEAFF.

This clonotype occurred once. The CDR3 nucleotides read TGCGCCAGCAGCCAAGATGGCGACTGTTTAGGGCAGCCCCAGCATTTT. As protein: CASSQDGDCLGQPQHF. This rearrangement joins TRBV4-1 to TRBJ1-5, with D hard to call. V shed 0 bases and J shed 7 bases, with 16 bases lying between them. Germline V gene lookup returns CDR1 MGHRA and CDR2 YSYEKL. The CDR3 is 16 residues long.

The chain joins TRBV3-1 to TRBJ2-1, with 7 nucleotides matching TRBD2. J gave up 7 bases and V 4 bases, and 10 bases lay outside the gene matches. This CDR3 comprises 15 residues. The germline gives CDR1 LGHDT, CDR2 YNNKEL (reference sequence). The CDR3: CASSLRGAGINEQFF. The DNA for the CDR3 is TGTGCCAGCAGCCTTAGGGGAGCGGGAATAAATGAGCAGTTCTTC.

This clonotype was seen only a few times. The gene calls are TRBV13 and TRBJ2-6; no definite D call. The ends were cut back, 5 bases at V and 2 bases at J, with 7 bases in the middle. The germline V gene has CDR1 PRHDT and CDR2 FYEKMQ (reference sequence). The CDR3 spans 14 residues. CDR3 in amino acids: CASSVGAGANVLTF. The CDR3 coding sequence is TGTGCCAGCAGCGTCGGTGCTGGGGCCAACGTCCTGACTTTC.

This sequence joins TRBV15 and TRBJ2-5; 13 bases match TRBD2. The V gene's germline CDR1 is LNHNV and CDR2 YYDKDF (reference sequence). This CDR3 comprises 19 residues. After removal of 4 bases from V and 7 bases from J, the junction contained 18 bases not matched to a gene. The CDR3 DNA sequence: TGTGCCACCAGCAAAGAGGGACTAGCGGGACCGGTTGGCGGGGCGACCCAGTACTTC. Amino acids: CATSKEGLAGPVGGATQYF.